This T cell receptor (beta chain) was documented in a study of CD8+ T cells in alopecia areata. About the study: It was 6 to 18 months of tofacitinib, and then there were 6 months off drug. Study-level points and caveats: Across lesional scalp, and particularly alopecia totalis/universalis, clonality surpassed that of normal scalp.

In regard to this clone: Its antigen is unidentified.

Sequencing relied on a cDNA template that was reverse transcribed from extracted RNA. The data were produced by immunoSEQ multiplex PCR, yet TCRdb's version contains in-frame clones alone and is incomplete. The profile shows roughly 130,000 clones, roughly 54% of them singletons. Alopecia areata patients had lesional scalp punch biopsies and peripheral blood taken from them. Researchers picked out CD4+ and CD8+ T cells from PBMCs by sorting. This TCR was recovered from a human donor with alopecia areata. The input for sequencing was CD4+ T cells sorted from blood, taken at week 0.

As DNA, the CDR3 is TGTGCCAGCCAATTCGGAGTCCCTAATGAAAAACTGTTTTTT. Encoded protein: CASQFGVPNEKLFF. The chain links TRBV2 to TRBJ1-4, with unresolved D. The V end lost 8 bases, the J end lost 3 bases, and 13 bases lay between the germline ends. CDR1 and CDR2 (germline): SNHLY, FYNNEI. CDR3 length: 14 amino acids. Looking up the rest from reference TRBV2 and TRBJ1-4 gives the full variable domain: EPEVTQTPSHQVTQMGQEVILRCVPISNHLYFYWYRQILGQKVEFLVSFYNNEISEKSEIFDDQFSVERPDGSNFTLKIRSTKLEDSAMYFCASQFGVPNEKLFFGSGTQLSVL.